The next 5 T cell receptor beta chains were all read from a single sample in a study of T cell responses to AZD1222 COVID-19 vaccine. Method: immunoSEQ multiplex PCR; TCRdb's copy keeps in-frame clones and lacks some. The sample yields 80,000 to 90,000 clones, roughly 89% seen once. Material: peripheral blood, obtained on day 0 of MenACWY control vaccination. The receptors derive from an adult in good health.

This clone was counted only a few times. DNA of the CDR3: TGCGCCAGCAGCCAGGGTACTAGCGGGGGTTTTGAGCAGTTCTTC. Amino acid sequence: CASSQGTSGGFEQFF. This chain links TRBV4-3 with TRBJ2-1; 11 bases agree with TRBD2. V trimming: 3 bases; J trimming: 9 bases; junction bases outside the gene matches: 7. Germline V lookup: CDR1 LGHNA, CDR2 YSLEER. The CDR3 extends over 15 amino acids.

The CDR3 DNA follows: TGTGCCAGCAGCCAGGCGGGGGGTAACACCGGGGAGCTGTTTTTT. Amino acid sequence: CASSQAGGNTGELFF. This chain connects TRBV4-2 to TRBJ2-2; 8 bases are shared with TRBD2. Germline assignment: CDR1 LGHNA and CDR2 YNFKEQ. Trimming took 3 bases from V and 2 from J; bases not matched to a gene: 2. The CDR3 runs to 15 residues.

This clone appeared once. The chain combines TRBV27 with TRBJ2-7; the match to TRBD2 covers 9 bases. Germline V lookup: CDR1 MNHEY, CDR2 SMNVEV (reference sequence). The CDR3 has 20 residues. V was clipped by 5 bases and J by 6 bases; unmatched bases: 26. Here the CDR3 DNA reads TGTGCCAGCAGTCGCACCTACCGAGCTCCCGGGACTAGCCTCCAAGGCGAGCAGTACTTC. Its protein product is CASSRTYRAPGTSLQGEQYF.

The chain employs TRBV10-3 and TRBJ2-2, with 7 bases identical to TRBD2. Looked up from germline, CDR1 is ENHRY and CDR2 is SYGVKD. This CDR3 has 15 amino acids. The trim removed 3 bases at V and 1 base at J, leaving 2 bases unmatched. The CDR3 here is CAISEREGNTGELFF. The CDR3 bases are TGTGCCATCAGTGAAAGGGAGGGGAACACCGGGGAGCTGTTTTTT.

CDR3 region: CASSQLTGDYYEQYF. The CDR3 nucleotides read TGCGCCAGCAGCCAGCTGACAGGGGACTACTACGAGCAGTACTTC. This chain connects TRBV4-3 to TRBJ2-7; TRBD1 is a possible D gene (8 bases). Germline-derived CDR1 and CDR2 are LGHNA and YSLEER. This CDR3 comprises 15 residues. V was pared by 3 bases and J by 3 bases, with 15 bases between.